This T cell receptor beta chain was identified in a study of spatial heterogeneity in lung cancer. In regard to this clonotype: The library was built for alpha chains, so this beta chain is an off-target read and its size means little.

This CDR3 is built from 15 residues. Trimming cost V 0 bases and J 2 bases, with 9 bases left between them. Germline V gene sequence: CDR1 MNHEY, CDR2 SVGEGT. The time point denotes: sample taken at primary tumor resection. Without sorting, whole RNA was sequenced from tumor, nontumor lung or frozen PBMC. In TCRdb, the 5' RACE reads were re-called with MiXCR into one record per CDR3 protein. The sample contains hundreds of distinct CDR3 sequences, about 13% of which appear only once. This TCR came from a male donor with early-stage non-small cell lung cancer. J is TRBJ2-3 and V is TRBV6-2 or TRBV6-3; D unresolved. Source: PBMCs, taken at surgery. CDR3 sequence (DNA): TGTGCCAGCAGTTACTCGGATCGGGTCACAGATACGCAGTATTTT. Protein product: CASSYSDRVTDTQYF.